These T cell receptor beta chains were read from a single sample in a study of vaccination effects on CD4 cells after COVID-19. The antigens for these receptors are not known. Assay: immunoSEQ multiplex PCR; the TCRdb copy retains only in-frame clones and omits some. The table lists about 25,000 clones, around 73% of them singletons. Sample: CD4+ T cells from PBMCs cultured without peptide, taken before COVID-19 vaccination. The receptors were sampled from a human donor who received a COVID-19 vaccine. Both conserved end residues are part of each CDR3. Fields, in order: J gene, D gene, clone size, V gene, CDR3 DNA, CDR3 protein. D genes are given only for firm matches. Not every row has a clone size; where given, it reads once, few, many or a size class.

J gene: TRBJ1-6; D gene: .; clone size: .; V gene: TRBV30; CDR3 DNA: TGTGCCTTTACGGGGCAGCCAAATTCACCCCTCCACTTT; CDR3 protein: CAFTGQPNSPLHF
J gene: TRBJ1-1; D gene: TRBD1; clone size: .; V gene: TRBV7-9; CDR3 DNA: TGTGCCAGCAGCTTACCCCCTCGGACAGGGATGAACACTGAAGCTTTCTTT; CDR3 protein: CASSLPPRTGMNTEAFF
J gene: TRBJ1-1; D gene: .; clone size: .; V gene: TRBV19; CDR3 DNA: TGTGCCAGTAGCGCCCCCCGAGTGAACACTGAAGCTTTCTTT; CDR3 protein: CASSAPRVNTEAFF
J gene: TRBJ1-1; D gene: .; clone size: .; V gene: TRBV6-5; CDR3 DNA: TGTGCCAGCACGGAGAGGGGGAACACTGAAGCTTTCTTT; CDR3 protein: CASTERGNTEAFF
J gene: TRBJ2-5; D gene: .; clone size: .; V gene: TRBV6-6; CDR3 DNA: TGTGCCAGCAGTAGGAAGGGGGGCGGTACCCAGTACTTC; CDR3 protein: CASSRKGGGTQYF
J gene: TRBJ2-7; D gene: TRBD2; clone size: .; V gene: TRBV7-2; CDR3 DNA: TGTGCCAGCAGCTTAGCTATTAGCGGGAGGAACGAGCAGTACTTC; CDR3 protein: CASSLAISGRNEQYF
J gene: TRBJ2-2; D gene: TRBD2; clone size: .; V gene: TRBV27; CDR3 DNA: TGTGCCAGCAGTTTACGGAGCGGGGCGAACACCGGGGAGCTGTTTTTT; CDR3 protein: CASSLRSGANTGELFF
J gene: TRBJ1-1; D gene: .; clone size: .; V gene: TRBV7-2; CDR3 DNA: TGTGCCAGCAGCTCCAGGGATTTGAACACTGAAGCTTTCTTT; CDR3 protein: CASSSRDLNTEAFF
J gene: TRBJ1-3; D gene: TRBD1; clone size: .; V gene: TRBV28; CDR3 DNA: TGTGCCAGCGGGGTGACAGGGGGGGCCGCCATATATTTT; CDR3 protein: CASGVTGGAAIYF
J gene: TRBJ2-1; D gene: TRBD2; clone size: few; V gene: TRBV4-3; CDR3 DNA: TGCGCCAGCAGCCAGTATAGCGGGAGCTCCTACAATGAGCAGTTCTTC; CDR3 protein: CASSQYSGSSYNEQFF
J gene: TRBJ2-3; D gene: .; clone size: .; V gene: TRBV7-2; CDR3 DNA: TGTGCCAGCAGCTTAGCCCACGGGACTGCCGTAGATACGCAGTATTTT; CDR3 protein: CASSLAHGTAVDTQYF
J gene: TRBJ1-1; D gene: TRBD1; clone size: few; V gene: TRBV10-2; CDR3 DNA: TGCGCCAGCAGTTTCCCGGGACAGGGGCACACTGAAGCTTTCTTT; CDR3 protein: CASSFPGQGHTEAFF
J gene: TRBJ2-3; D gene: .; clone size: few; V gene: TRBV9; CDR3 DNA: TGTGCCAGCAGCGTAGAAGGCACCCACACAGATACGCAGTATTTT; CDR3 protein: CASSVEGTHTDTQYF
J gene: TRBJ1-5; D gene: TRBD1; clone size: .; V gene: TRBV29-1; CDR3 DNA: TGCAGCGTCGGACAGGCGGGTGGGCAGCCCCAGCATTTT; CDR3 protein: CSVGQAGGQPQHF
J gene: TRBJ2-2; D gene: .; clone size: .; V gene: TRBV28; CDR3 DNA: TGTGCCAGCAGTTTTCCTATGAGGGATTATGACACCGGGGAGCTGTTTTTT; CDR3 protein: CASSFPMRDYDTGELFF
J gene: TRBJ1-2; D gene: TRBD1; clone size: few; V gene: TRBV5-4; CDR3 DNA: TGTGCCAGCACCCGGGGACAGGGCGTTGGCTATGGCTACACCTTC; CDR3 protein: CASTRGQGVGYGYTF
J gene: TRBJ2-5; D gene: TRBD1; clone size: .; V gene: TRBV19; CDR3 DNA: TGTGCCAGTAGTACGACAGGGCGGGAGACCCAGTACTTC; CDR3 protein: CASSTTGRETQYF
J gene: TRBJ2-7; D gene: TRBD1; clone size: .; V gene: TRBV28; CDR3 DNA: TGTGCCAGCAGTTTTCTAGGACAGGGGGAGAGGGAGCAGTACTTC; CDR3 protein: CASSFLGQGEREQYF
J gene: TRBJ2-3; D gene: .; clone size: .; V gene: TRBV6-4; CDR3 DNA: TGTGCCAGCAGTGACGGGAGCACAGATACGCAGTATTTT; CDR3 protein: CASSDGSTDTQYF
J gene: TRBJ1-1; D gene: .; clone size: .; V gene: TRBV5-1; CDR3 DNA: TGCGCCAGCACCCCCTCCGGGACGGTGAACACTGAAGCTTTCTTT; CDR3 protein: CASTPSGTVNTEAFF